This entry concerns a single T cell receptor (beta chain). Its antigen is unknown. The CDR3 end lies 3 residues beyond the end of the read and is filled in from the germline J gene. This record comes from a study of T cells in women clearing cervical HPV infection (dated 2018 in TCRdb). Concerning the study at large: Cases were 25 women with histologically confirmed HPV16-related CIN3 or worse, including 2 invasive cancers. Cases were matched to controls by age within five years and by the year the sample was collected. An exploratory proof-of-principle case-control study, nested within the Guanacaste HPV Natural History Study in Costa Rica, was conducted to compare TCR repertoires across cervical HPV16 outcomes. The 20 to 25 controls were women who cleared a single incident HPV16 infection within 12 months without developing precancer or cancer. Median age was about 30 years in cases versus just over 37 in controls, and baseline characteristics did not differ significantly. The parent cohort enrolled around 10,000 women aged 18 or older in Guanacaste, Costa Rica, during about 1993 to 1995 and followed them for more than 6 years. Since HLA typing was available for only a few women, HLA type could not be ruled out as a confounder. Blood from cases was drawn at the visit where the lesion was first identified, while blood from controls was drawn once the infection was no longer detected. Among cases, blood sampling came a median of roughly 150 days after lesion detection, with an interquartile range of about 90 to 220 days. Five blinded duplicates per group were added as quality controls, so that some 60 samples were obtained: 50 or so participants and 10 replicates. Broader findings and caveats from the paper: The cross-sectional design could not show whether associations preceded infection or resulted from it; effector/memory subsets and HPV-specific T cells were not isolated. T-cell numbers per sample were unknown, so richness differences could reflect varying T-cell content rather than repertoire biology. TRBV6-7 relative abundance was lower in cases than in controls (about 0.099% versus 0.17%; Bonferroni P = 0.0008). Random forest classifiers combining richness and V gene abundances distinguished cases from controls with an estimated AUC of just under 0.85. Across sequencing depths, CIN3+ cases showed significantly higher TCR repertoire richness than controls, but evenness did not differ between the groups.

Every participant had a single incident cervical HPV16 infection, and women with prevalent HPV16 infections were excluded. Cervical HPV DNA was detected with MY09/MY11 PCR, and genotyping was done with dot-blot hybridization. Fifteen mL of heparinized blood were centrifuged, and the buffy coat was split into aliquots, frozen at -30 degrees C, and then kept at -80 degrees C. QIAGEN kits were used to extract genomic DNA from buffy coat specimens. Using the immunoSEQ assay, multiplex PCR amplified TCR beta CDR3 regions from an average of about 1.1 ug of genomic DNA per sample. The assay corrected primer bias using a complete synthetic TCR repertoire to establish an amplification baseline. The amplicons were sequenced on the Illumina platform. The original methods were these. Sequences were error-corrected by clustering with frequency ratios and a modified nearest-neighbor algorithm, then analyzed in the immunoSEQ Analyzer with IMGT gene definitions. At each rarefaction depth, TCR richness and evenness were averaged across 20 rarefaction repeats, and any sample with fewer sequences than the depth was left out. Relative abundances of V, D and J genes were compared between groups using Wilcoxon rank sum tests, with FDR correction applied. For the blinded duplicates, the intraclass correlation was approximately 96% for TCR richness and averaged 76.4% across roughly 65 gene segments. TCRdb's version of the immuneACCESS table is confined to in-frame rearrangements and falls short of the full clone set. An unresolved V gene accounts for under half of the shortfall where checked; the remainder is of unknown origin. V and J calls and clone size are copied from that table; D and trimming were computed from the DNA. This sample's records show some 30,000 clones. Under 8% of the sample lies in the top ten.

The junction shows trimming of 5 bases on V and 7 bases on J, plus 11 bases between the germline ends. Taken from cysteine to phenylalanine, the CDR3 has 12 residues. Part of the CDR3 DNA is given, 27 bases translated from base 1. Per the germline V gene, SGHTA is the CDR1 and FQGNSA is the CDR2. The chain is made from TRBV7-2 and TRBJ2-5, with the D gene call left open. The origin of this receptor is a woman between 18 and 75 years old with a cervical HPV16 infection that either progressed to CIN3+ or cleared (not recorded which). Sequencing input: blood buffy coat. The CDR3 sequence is CASSPPEWTQYF. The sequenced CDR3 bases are TGTGCCAGCAGCCCCCCAGAGTGGACC.